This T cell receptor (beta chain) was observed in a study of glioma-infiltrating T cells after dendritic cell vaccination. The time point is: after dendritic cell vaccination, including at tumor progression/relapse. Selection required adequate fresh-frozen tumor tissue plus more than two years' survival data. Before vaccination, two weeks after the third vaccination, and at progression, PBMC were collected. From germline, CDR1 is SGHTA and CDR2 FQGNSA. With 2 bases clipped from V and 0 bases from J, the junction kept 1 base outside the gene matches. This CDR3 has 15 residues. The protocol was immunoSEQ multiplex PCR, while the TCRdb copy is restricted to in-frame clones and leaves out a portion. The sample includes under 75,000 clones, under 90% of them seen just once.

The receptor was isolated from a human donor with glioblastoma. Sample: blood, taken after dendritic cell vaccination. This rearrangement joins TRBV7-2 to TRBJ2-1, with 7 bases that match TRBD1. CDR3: CASSLKGASYNEQFF. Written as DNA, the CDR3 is TGTGCCAGCAGCTTAAAGGGGGCCTCCTACAATGAGCAGTTCTTC.